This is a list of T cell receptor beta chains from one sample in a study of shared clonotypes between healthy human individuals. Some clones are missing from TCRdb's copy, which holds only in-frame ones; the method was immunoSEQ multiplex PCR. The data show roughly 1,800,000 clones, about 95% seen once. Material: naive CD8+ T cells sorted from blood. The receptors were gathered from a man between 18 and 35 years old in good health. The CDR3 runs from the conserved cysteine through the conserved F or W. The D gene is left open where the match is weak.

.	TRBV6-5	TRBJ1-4	CASSPDGMGEKLFF	TGTGCCAGCAGTCCAGACGGGATGGGAGAAAAACTGTTTTTT
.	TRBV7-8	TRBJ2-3	CASSSGPASRQYF	TGTGCCAGCAGTTCTGGCCCTGCTAGCCGGCAGTATTTT
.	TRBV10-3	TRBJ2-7	CAISESRTATSYEQYF	TGTGCCATCAGTGAGTCTAGGACAGCCACTTCCTACGAGCAGTACTTC
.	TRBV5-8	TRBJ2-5	CASSFGWGESETQYF	TGTGCCAGCAGCTTCGGATGGGGGGAATCAGAGACCCAGTACTTC
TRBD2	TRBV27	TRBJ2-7	CASTPSLAGATYEQYF	TGTGCCAGCACCCCCTCCCTAGCGGGGGCTACCTACGAGCAGTACTTC
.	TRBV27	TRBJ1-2	CASSPLSGFDYGYTF	TGTGCCAGCAGTCCACTGAGTGGGTTTGACTATGGCTACACCTTC
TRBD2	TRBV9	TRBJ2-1	CASSVSSGISYNEQFF	TGTGCCAGCAGCGTATCTAGCGGGATATCCTACAATGAGCAGTTCTTC
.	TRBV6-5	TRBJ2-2	CASSLGFRGTGELFF	TGTGCCAGCAGTTTAGGCTTCCGGGGCACCGGGGAGCTGTTTTTT
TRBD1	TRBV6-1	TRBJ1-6	CASSEFVDRGSYNSPLHF	TGTGCCAGCAGTGAATTTGTGGACAGGGGCTCCTATAATTCACCCCTCCACTTT
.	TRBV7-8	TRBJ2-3	CASSSAPDTQYF	TGTGCCAGCAGCTCTGCCCCAGATACGCAGTATTTT
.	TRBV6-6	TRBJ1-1	CASTAAPAAEAFF	TGTGCCAGCACCGCAGCCCCAGCCGCTGAAGCTTTCTTT
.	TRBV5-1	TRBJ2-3	CASSPTLAGWGALTSTDTQYF	TGCGCCAGCAGCCCCACCTTGGCCGGCTGGGGGGCCCTAACGAGCACAGATACGCAGTATTTT
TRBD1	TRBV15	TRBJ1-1	CATSGRELTGGTEAFF	TGTGCCACCAGCGGGCGCGAGTTGACAGGGGGCACTGAAGCTTTCTTT
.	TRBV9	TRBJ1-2	CASSGGAETGSGYTF	TGTGCCAGCAGCGGAGGAGCTGAAACGGGGTCTGGCTACACCTTC
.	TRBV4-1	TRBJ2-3	CASSQEGPDTQYF	TGCGCCAGCAGCCAGGAGGGACCGGATACGCAGTATTTT
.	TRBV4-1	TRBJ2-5	CASSHAPDGQETQYF	TGCGCCAGCAGCCATGCACCCGACGGCCAAGAGACCCAGTACTTC
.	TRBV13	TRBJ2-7	CASSPPWGRDEQYF	TGTGCCAGCAGCCCCCCGTGGGGGCGAGACGAGCAGTACTTC
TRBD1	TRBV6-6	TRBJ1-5	CASTATGDLSNQPQHF	TGTGCCAGCACCGCGACAGGGGATCTGAGCAATCAGCCCCAGCATTTT
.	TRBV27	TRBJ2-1	CASSHGGSYNEQFF	TGTGCCAGCAGCCACGGAGGCTCCTACAATGAGCAGTTCTTC
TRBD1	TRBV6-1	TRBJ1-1	CASSERQGSTTIRNTEAFF	TGTGCCAGCAGTGAAAGACAGGGGTCCACCACCATTAGGAACACTGAAGCTTTCTTT
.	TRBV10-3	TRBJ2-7	CAISERLEPNEQYF	TGTGCCATCAGTGAAAGACTAGAACCTAACGAGCAGTACTTC
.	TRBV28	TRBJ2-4	CASSLPGEAKNIQYF	TGTGCCAGCAGTTTACCAGGGGAGGCCAAAAACATTCAGTACTTC
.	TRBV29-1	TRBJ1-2	CSVEGASYGYTF	TGCAGCGTTGAAGGGGCGTCCTATGGCTACACCTTC
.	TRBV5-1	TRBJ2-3	CASSPYRGIPDTQYF	TGCGCCAGCAGCCCTTACCGCGGGATTCCAGATACGCAGTATTTT
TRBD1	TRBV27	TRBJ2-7	CASSLGGQGYEQYF	TGTGCCAGCAGTTTAGGGGGACAGGGGTACGAGCAGTACTTC
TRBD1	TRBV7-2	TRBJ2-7	CASSLTSGQPTYEQYF	TGTGCCAGCAGCTTAACGTCGGGACAGCCAACCTACGAGCAGTACTTC
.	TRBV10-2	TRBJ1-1	CASSDGGNPFF	TGCGCCAGCAGTGACGGGGGGAATCCTTTCTTT
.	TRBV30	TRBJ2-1	CAWSLYNYNEQFF	TGTGCCTGGAGTTTGTACAACTACAATGAGCAGTTCTTC
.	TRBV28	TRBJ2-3	CASSAGWGPDTQYF	TGTGCCAGCAGTGCAGGGTGGGGGCCAGATACGCAGTATTTT